This T cell receptor (beta chain) appears in the sequencing data of a study of blood T cell repertoires in COVID-19. On the study more broadly: In each case, the material was cDNA or gDNA derived from T cells, B-cell-depleted T cells, or PBMCs.

CDR1 is SGHTA, CDR2 FQGNSA, per germline. Losses at the gene ends were 5 bases for V and 3 bases for J; bases not matched to a gene: 8. The CDR3 totals 16 residues. Sequencing used immunoSEQ multiplex PCR; TCRdb keeps in-frame clones, though not all of them. Among roughly 400,000 clones listed, about 88% were seen once. The sequenced material came from PBMCs or T cells enriched from blood (not recorded which). The clonotype was recovered from a woman younger than 30 who had been exposed to COVID-19. The chain is built from TRBV7-2 and TRBJ2-3, with 10 bases lining up with TRBD2. The CDR3 loop reads CASSQKAGGRTDTQYF. The CDR3 DNA follows: TGTGCCAGCAGCCAAAAAGCGGGGGGGCGAACAGATACGCAGTATTTT. Filled out from reference TRBV7-2 and TRBJ2-3, the complete variable domain reads GAGVSQSPSNKVTEKGKDVELRCDPISGHTALYWYRQSLGQGLEFLIYFQGNSAPDKSGLPSDRFSAERTGGSVSTLTIQRTQQEDSAVYLCASSQKAGGRTDTQYFGPGTRLTVL.